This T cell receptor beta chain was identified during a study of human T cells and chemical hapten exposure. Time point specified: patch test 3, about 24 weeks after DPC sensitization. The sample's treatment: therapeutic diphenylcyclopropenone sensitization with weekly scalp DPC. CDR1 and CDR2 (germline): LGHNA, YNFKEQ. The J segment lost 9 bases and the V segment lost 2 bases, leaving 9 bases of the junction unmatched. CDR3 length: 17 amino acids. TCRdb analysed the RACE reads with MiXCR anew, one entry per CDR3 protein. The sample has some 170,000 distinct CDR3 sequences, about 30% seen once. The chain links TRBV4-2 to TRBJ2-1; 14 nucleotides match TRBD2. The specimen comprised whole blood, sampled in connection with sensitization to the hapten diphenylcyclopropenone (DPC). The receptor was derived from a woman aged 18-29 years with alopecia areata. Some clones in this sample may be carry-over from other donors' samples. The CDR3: CASSQWPGLAGVSEQFF. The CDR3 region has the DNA TGTGCCAGCAGCCAATGGCCGGGACTAGCGGGGGTGTCTGAGCAGTTCTTC.